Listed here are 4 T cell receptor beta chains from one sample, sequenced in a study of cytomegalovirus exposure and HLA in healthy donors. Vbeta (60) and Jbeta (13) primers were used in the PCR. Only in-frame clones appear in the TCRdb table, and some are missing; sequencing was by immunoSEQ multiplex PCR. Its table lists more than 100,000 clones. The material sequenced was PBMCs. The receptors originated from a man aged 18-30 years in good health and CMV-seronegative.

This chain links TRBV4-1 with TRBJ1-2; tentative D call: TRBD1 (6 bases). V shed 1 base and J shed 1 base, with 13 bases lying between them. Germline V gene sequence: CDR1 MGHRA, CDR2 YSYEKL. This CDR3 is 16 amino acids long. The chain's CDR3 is CASSQGQTGINYGYTF. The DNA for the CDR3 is TGCGCCAGCAGCCAAGGTCAAACAGGGATTAACTATGGCTACACCTTC.

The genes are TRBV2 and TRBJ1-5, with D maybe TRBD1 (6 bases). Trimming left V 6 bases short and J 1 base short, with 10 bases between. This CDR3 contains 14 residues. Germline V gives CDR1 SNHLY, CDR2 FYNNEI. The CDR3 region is CASRIDRSNQPQHF. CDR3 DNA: TGTGCCAGCAGAATCGACAGGAGCAATCAGCCCCAGCATTTT.

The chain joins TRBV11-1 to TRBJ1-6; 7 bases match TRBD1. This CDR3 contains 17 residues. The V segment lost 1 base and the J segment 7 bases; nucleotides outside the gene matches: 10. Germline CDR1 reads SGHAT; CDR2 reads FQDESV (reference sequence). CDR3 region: CASSLERDSVWNSPLHF. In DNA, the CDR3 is TGTGCCAGCAGCTTAGAAAGGGACAGCGTCTGGAATTCACCCCTCCACTTT.

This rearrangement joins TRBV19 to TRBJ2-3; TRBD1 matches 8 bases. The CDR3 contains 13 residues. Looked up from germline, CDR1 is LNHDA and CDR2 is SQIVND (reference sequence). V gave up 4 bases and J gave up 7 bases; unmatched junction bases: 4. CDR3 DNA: TGTGCCAGTAGTACTGACAGGGGATATACGCAGTATTTT. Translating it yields CASSTDRGYTQYF. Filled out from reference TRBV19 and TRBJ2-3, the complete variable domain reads DGGITQSPKYLFRKEGQNVTLSCEQNLNHDAMYWYRQDPGQGLRLIYYSQIVNDFQKGDIAEGYSVSREKKESFPLTVTSAQKNPTAFYLCASSTDRGYTQYFGPGTRLTVL.